Below are 32 T cell receptor beta chains sequenced from a single sample in a study of shared clonotypes between healthy human individuals. The data were produced by immunoSEQ multiplex PCR, yet TCRdb's version contains in-frame clones alone and is incomplete. The sample carries more than 150,000 clones, about 93% recorded once. The sequenced material came from naive CD4+ T cells sorted from blood. Described subset: CD45RA+ positively selected. Source of these receptors: a woman aged 25 to 45 in good health.

The J gene is TRBJ2-7, the V gene TRBV28; D unresolved. V was pared by 5 bases and J by 4 bases, with 6 bases between. CDR3 length: 11 amino acids. CDR1 MDHEN and CDR2 SYDVKM come from the germline V gene. In nucleotides, the CDR3 is TGTGCCAGCAGTCCAAAATACGAGCAGTACTTC. It is translated as CASSPKYEQYF.

Turning to this clone: Within the sample, other DNA sequences also encode this same CDR3. J is TRBJ1-1 and V is TRBV5-1, with D possibly matching TRBD1 (5 bases). CDR3 length equals 13 residues. CDR1 is SGHRS, CDR2 YFSETQ, per germline. The V and J ends lost 4 bases and 1 base respectively, with 8 bases between them. CDR3 nucleotides: TGCGCCAGCAGCGCAGGGCAGAACACTGAAGCTTTCTTT. Translated: CASSAGQNTEAFF.

The V gene is TRBV18, the J gene TRBJ2-7; D is unresolved. The germline V and J ends were trimmed by 6 bases and 1 base, with 13 bases remaining between them. This CDR3 contains 14 residues. Germline V gene data show CDR1 as KGHSH and CDR2 as LQKENI. CDR3 coding DNA: TGTGCCAGCTCCCTAATGTGGGATTCCTACGAGCAGTACTTC. Amino acids: CASSLMWDSYEQYF.

V is TRBV5-1 and J is TRBJ2-5; TRBD2 matches at 7 bases. CDR3 length equals 15 residues. Per germline, CDR1 SGHRS and CDR2 YFSETQ. Losses at the gene ends were 0 bases for V and 5 bases for J; bases not matched to a gene: 7. The CDR3 is CASSLGAGARETQYF. As DNA, the CDR3 is TGCGCCAGCAGCTTGGGTGCGGGAGCACGGGAGACCCAGTACTTC.

The chain employs TRBV10-3 and TRBJ2-5, with 10 bases that match TRBD2. The CDR3 has 13 amino acids. V was clipped by 10 bases and J by 5 bases; unmatched bases: 7. CDR1 is ENHRY, CDR2 SYGVKD, per germline. CDR3 sequence: CATQLAGMETQYF. The CDR3 DNA sequence: TGTGCCACCCAACTAGCGGGAATGGAGACCCAGTACTTC.

This clone appeared once. The genes are TRBV28 and TRBJ2-7, with D tentatively TRBD1 or TRBD2 (6 bases each). V lost 5 bases, J lost 4 bases, and 18 bases lay in between. Germline CDR1 and CDR2: MDHEN and SYDVKM. This CDR3 is built from 15 residues. CDR3 sequence (DNA): TGTGCCAGCAGTGCCCCAGGGGAGGAGCCTTACGAGCAGTACTTC. It codes for CASSAPGEEPYEQYF.

Only one count was recorded for this clone. The chain links TRBV29-1 to TRBJ2-5, with D perhaps TRBD1 (6 bases). Gene TRBJ2-7 matches the end of the DNA better, so the J call may be wrong. The CDR3 runs 12 residues. The germline V gene has CDR1 SQVTM and CDR2 ANQGSEA. The CDR3 protein is CSGVGQSYEQYF. CDR3 in DNA: TGCAGCGGGGTAGGACAGTCCTACGAGCAGTACTTC.

The chain has TRBV14 and TRBJ2-3; no definite D call. V lost 0 bases, J lost 6 bases, and 19 bases lay in between. Germline V CDR1 and CDR2: SGHDN, FVKESK. The CDR3 is 17 amino acids. CDR3 sequence reads: CASSQDWARTDRDTQYF. Here the CDR3 DNA reads TGTGCCAGCAGCCAAGACTGGGCGCGGACCGATAGGGATACGCAGTATTTT.

The CDR3 nucleotides read TGTGCCAGCAGTGTTACATCGGGACAGATTTTGAACACTGAAGCTTTCTTT. Translating gives CASSVTSGQILNTEAFF. The rearrangement uses TRBV6-1 and TRBJ1-1; 7 nucleotides align to TRBD1. This CDR3 contains 17 residues. Trimming removed 4 bases from V and 0 bases from J; junction bases left unmatched: 11. Germline V gives CDR1 MNHNS, CDR2 SASEGT.

Only one count was recorded for this clone. J is TRBJ1-4 and V is TRBV11-2; possibly TRBD1 for D (5 bases). Trimming took 5 bases from V and 7 from J, leaving 23 bases between them. The CDR3 runs 17 residues. Per germline, CDR1 SGHAT and CDR2 FQNNGV. The CDR3 DNA is TGTGCCAGCAGCCGTAGCAAGTCGCAGGGTGGGAGTGAAAAACTGTTTTTT. Its protein product is CASSRSKSQGGSEKLFF.

The chain links TRBV6-6 to TRBJ2-1; 11 bases are shared with TRBD2. In germline, CDR1 is MNHNY, CDR2 SVGAGI (reference sequence). CDR3 length: 16 amino acids. With 0 bases clipped from V and 3 bases from J, the junction kept 1 base outside the gene matches. The CDR3 sequence is CASSYSLAGGYNEQFF. The CDR3 DNA sequence: TGTGCCAGCAGTTACTCTCTAGCGGGAGGCTACAATGAGCAGTTCTTC.

The rearrangement links TRBV7-9 to TRBJ2-2; 7 bases are a match to TRBD1. V dropped 6 bases and J dropped 7; count of bases not matched to a gene: 11. The CDR3 totals 15 residues. Germline V gene lookup returns CDR1 SEHNR and CDR2 FQNEAQ (reference sequence). CDR3 in amino acids: CASREQGDGLGELFF. The CDR3 DNA follows: TGTGCCAGCAGAGAGCAGGGGGATGGTCTCGGGGAGCTGTTTTTT. Full variable domain (outside the CDR3, taken from reference TRBV7-9 and TRBJ2-2): DTGVSQNPRHKITKRGQNVTFRCDPISEHNRLYWYRQTLGQGPEFLTYFQNEAQLEKSRLLSDRFSAERPKGSFSTLEIQRTEQGDSAMYLCASREQGDGLGELFFGEGSRLTVL.

This sequence joins TRBV9 and TRBJ1-1; 9 nucleotides match TRBD1. The germline gives CDR1 SGDLS, CDR2 YYNGEE. The CDR3 contains 14 residues. The J segment lost 4 bases and the V segment lost 3 bases, leaving 4 bases of the junction unmatched. CDR3 region: CASSATGGFTEAFF. In DNA, the CDR3 is TGTGCCAGCAGCGCCACAGGGGGCTTCACTGAAGCTTTCTTT.

V gene TRBV19 combines with J gene TRBJ1-1; 8 positions agree with TRBD1. In germline, CDR1 is LNHDA, CDR2 SQIVND (reference sequence). V was clipped by 4 bases and J by 4 bases; unmatched bases: 5. The CDR3 contains 14 residues. The CDR3 loop reads CASSTQGARTEAFF. For the CDR3, the DNA is TGTGCCAGTAGTACCCAGGGGGCGCGCACTGAAGCTTTCTTT. Together with reference TRBV19 and TRBJ1-1, the CDR3 gives the full variable domain: DGGITQSPKYLFRKEGQNVTLSCEQNLNHDAMYWYRQDPGQGLRLIYYSQIVNDFQKGDIAEGYSVSREKKESFPLTVTSAQKNPTAFYLCASSTQGARTEAFFGQGTRLTVV.

The chain couples TRBV30 to TRBJ1-2; D gene ambiguous. Germline V gene lookup returns CDR1 GTSNPN and CDR2 SVGIG (reference sequence). The CDR3 loop spans 13 amino acids. Trimming left V 1 base short and J 4 bases short, with 10 bases between. The CDR3, as DNA: TGTGCCTGGAGTGCCCGACTGGGCTATGGCTACACCTTC. It is translated as CAWSARLGYGYTF. The whole variable domain, remainder taken from reference TRBV30 and TRBJ1-2, is SQTIHQWPATLVQPVGSPLSLECTVEGTSNPNLYWYRQAAGRGLQLLFYSVGIGQISSEVPQNLSASRPQDRQFILSSKKLLLSDSGFYLCAWSARLGYGYTFGSGTRLTVV.

This chain connects TRBV25-1 to TRBJ1-1; 7 nucleotides agree with TRBD1. Germline V lookup: CDR1 MGHDK, CDR2 SYGVNS. This CDR3 is built from 14 residues. V shed 6 bases and J 4 bases; nucleotides not matched to a gene: 8. For the CDR3, the DNA is TGTGCCAGCAGAGTAACAGGGGCCAGCACTGAAGCTTTCTTT. Translated, it gives CASRVTGASTEAFF.

The chain is built from TRBV5-5 and TRBJ2-2; the match to TRBD1 covers 8 bases. This CDR3 is built from 17 residues. The germline gives CDR1 SGHKS, CDR2 YYEKEE (reference sequence). With V trimmed by 3 bases and J by 1 base, 8 bases remained unmatched. The CDR3 loop reads CASSWTQTGVNTGELFF. In nucleotides, the CDR3 is TGTGCCAGCAGCTGGACCCAGACAGGGGTGAACACCGGGGAGCTGTTTTTT.

The chain links TRBV7-9 to TRBJ2-3; no clear D. V was trimmed by 3 bases and J by 1 base, leaving 11 bases between them. Germline V lookup: CDR1 SEHNR, CDR2 FQNEAQ (reference sequence). CDR3 length: 15 residues. This CDR3 reads CASSFLLPGTDTQYF. The CDR3 nucleotides read TGTGCCAGCAGCTTCCTCCTCCCGGGCACAGATACGCAGTATTTT.

Points on this clone: In the same sample, other DNA sequences code for this CDR3. The chain recombines TRBV28 with TRBJ2-7, with 9 bases aligning to TRBD1. The CDR3 sequence is 14 residues long. CDR1 and CDR2 (germline): MDHEN, SYDVKM. The V gene end was trimmed by 4 bases and the J gene end by 4 bases; junction bases not matched to a gene: 5. The CDR3 loop is CASSSGQGSYEQYF. Here the CDR3 DNA reads TGTGCCAGCAGTTCGGGACAGGGCTCGTACGAGCAGTACTTC.

The gene calls are TRBV5-1 and TRBJ2-5; 10 nucleotides agree with TRBD2. Germline assignment: CDR1 SGHRS and CDR2 YFSETQ. CDR3 length: 15 residues. Trimming cost V 1 base and J 2 bases; bases outside gene matches: 2. The CDR3 is CASSLTSGIQETQYF. CDR3 in DNA: TGCGCCAGCAGCTTGACTAGCGGGATTCAAGAGACCCAGTACTTC.

The J gene is TRBJ1-1, the V gene TRBV29-1; D remains unclear. V was cut by 6 bases and J by 0 bases, with 11 bases left in between. Germline lookup yields CDR1 SQVTM and CDR2 ANQGSEA. The CDR3 length is 13 residues. The chain's CDR3 is CSVARDVNTEAFF. CDR3 DNA: TGCAGCGTAGCGAGGGATGTGAACACTGAAGCTTTCTTT. Complete variable domain (other parts from reference TRBV29-1 and TRBJ1-1): SAVISQKPSRDICQRGTSLTIQCQVDSQVTMMFWYRQQPGQSLTLIATANQGSEATYESGFVIDKFPISRPNLTFSTLTVSNMSPEDSSIYLCSVARDVNTEAFFGQGTRLTVV.

The chain employs TRBV6-5 and TRBJ2-1; 11 bases align to TRBD2. In germline, CDR1 is MNHEY, CDR2 SVGAGI. V trimming: 5 bases; J trimming: 3 bases; junction bases outside the gene matches: 3. The CDR3 extends over 15 amino acids. CDR3 in DNA: TGTGCCAGCAGTACTGGGACTAGCGGCTACAATGAGCAGTTCTTC. As protein: CASSTGTSGYNEQFF.

This rearrangement joins TRBV28 to TRBJ1-2, with D unclear. Trimming shortened V by 10 bases and J by 1 base, and 10 bases separated the two germline ends. This CDR3 region has 12 residues. CDR1 and CDR2 from the germline V gene are MDHEN and SYDVKM. The CDR3 sequence: CATFRINYGYTF. In DNA form, the CDR3 reads TGTGCCACCTTCAGAATTAACTATGGCTACACCTTC.

The J gene is TRBJ2-5, the V gene TRBV7-9, with 9 bases lining up with TRBD1. CDR1 and CDR2 (germline): SEHNR, FQNEAQ (reference sequence). With V trimmed by 1 base and J by 5 bases, 5 bases remained unmatched. This CDR3 has 15 residues. The CDR3 sequence is CASSLGDRAGETQYF. The CDR3 nucleotides are TGTGCCAGCAGCTTAGGGGACAGGGCAGGGGAGACCCAGTACTTC. Full variable domain (rest looked up from reference TRBV7-9 and TRBJ2-5): DTGVSQNPRHKITKRGQNVTFRCDPISEHNRLYWYRQTLGQGPEFLTYFQNEAQLEKSRLLSDRFSAERPKGSFSTLEIQRTEQGDSAMYLCASSLGDRAGETQYFGPGTRLLVL.

This chain uses TRBV4-1 with TRBJ2-2; no definite D call. V lost 0 bases, J lost 5 bases, and 4 bases lay in between. The CDR3 has 13 amino acids. Germline V gene sequence: CDR1 MGHRA, CDR2 YSYEKL. The DNA for the CDR3 is TGCGCCAGCAGCCAAGATATAACCGGGGAGCTGTTTTTT. Encoded protein: CASSQDITGELFF.

The chain is built from TRBV4-1 and TRBJ2-7; tentative D call: TRBD2 (6 bases). Germline loops: CDR1 MGHRA, CDR2 YSYEKL. V was shortened by 2 bases and J by 0 bases, with 14 bases between the two germline ends. CDR3 size: 16 residues. The CDR3 sequence is CASSQPGKRVSYEQYF. Here the CDR3 DNA reads TGCGCCAGCAGCCAACCGGGGAAGCGGGTCTCCTACGAGCAGTACTTC.

CDR3 sequence reads: CASSEANFGGVYGYTF. CDR3 nucleotide sequence: TGTGCCAGCAGTGAAGCGAACTTCGGGGGGGTCTATGGCTACACCTTC. This chain connects TRBV6-1 to TRBJ1-2; D perhaps matches TRBD1 (5 bases). The CDR3 contains 16 residues. Trimming shortened V by 0 bases and J by 4 bases, and 15 bases separated the two germline ends. Germline V lookup: CDR1 MNHNS, CDR2 SASEGT.

This clone occurred once. V is TRBV6-6 and J is TRBJ1-5; TRBD1 agrees at 8 bases. The CDR3 loop spans 15 amino acids. V gave up 6 bases and J gave up 6 bases; unmatched junction bases: 10. Germline V gene lookup returns CDR1 MNHNY and CDR2 SVGAGI (reference sequence). CDR3 DNA sequence: TGTGCCAGCAGCCCTAGTCAGGGGGCAGTTCAGCCCCAGCATTTT. Residues: CASSPSQGAVQPQHF.

The rearrangement links TRBV2 to TRBJ2-2; D might be TRBD1 (5 bases). CDR3 size: 15 residues. CDR1 SNHLY and CDR2 FYNNEI come from the germline V gene. Trimming pared 3 bases from V and 1 base from J, leaving 9 bases between. This chain's CDR3 is CASSESGKNTGELFF. The CDR3 DNA reads as TGTGCCAGCAGTGAGTCAGGGAAGAACACCGGGGAGCTGTTTTTT.

The chain uses TRBV6-6 and TRBJ2-2; TRBD1 matches at 10 bases. J lost 3 bases, V lost 2 bases, and 0 bases had no gene match. In germline, CDR1 is MNHNY, CDR2 SVGAGI (reference sequence). The CDR3 spans 15 residues. CDR3 region: CASSYGTGDTGELFF. The CDR3 coding sequence is TGTGCCAGCAGTTACGGGACAGGGGACACCGGGGAGCTGTTTTTT.

The chain joins TRBV19 to TRBJ2-2, with 7 nucleotides matching TRBD1. The CDR3 extends over 16 amino acids. V was pared by 4 bases and J by 2 bases, with 7 bases of the junction left unmatched. Per germline, CDR1 LNHDA and CDR2 SQIVND (reference sequence). The CDR3 nucleotides read TGTGCCAGTAGTAACCAAGGGGGCCTAAACACCGGGGAGCTGTTTTTT. This translates into CASSNQGGLNTGELFF.

The rearrangement uses TRBV6-5 and TRBJ2-5; D may be TRBD2 (6 bases). V dropped 6 bases and J dropped 5 bases, with 13 bases sitting between them. CDR1 is MNHEY and CDR2 is SVGAGI in the germline V gene. The CDR3 length is 13 residues. Here the CDR3 DNA reads TGTGCCAGCAGCACCGGAGGGAGGGAGACCCAGTACTTC. Its translation: CASSTGGRETQYF.